This paragraph covers one T cell receptor (beta chain) sequence. Its antigen is unknown. TCR beta libraries were made by quantitative 5'-RACE with molecular barcodes. TCRdb analysed the 5' RACE reads with MiXCR anew, one entry per CDR3 protein. Counted here are a few hundred thousand distinct CDR3 sequences, around a tenth occurring once; the ten biggest clones make up 6% to 7.5%. These data belong to a study of CD8 T cells in ankylosing spondylitis. Trimming took off 2 bases at V and 3 bases at J, with 11 bases between the two ends. The CDR3 is 14 amino acids. The germline CDR1 and CDR2 sequences are SGHTA and FQGNSA. Study-wide findings and caveats: One TCR beta motif, made up of roughly eight highly homologous variants, appeared characteristic of ankylosing spondylitis blood. The study looked at matched synovial fluid samples from ankylosing spondylitis patients. Disease-linked clones were reported to be significantly enriched there. Clones linked to disease, bearing a CD8+ phenotype, were relatively rare in peripheral blood.

The TCR was taken from a male donor with ankylosing spondylitis or in good health (not recorded which). This chain connects TRBV7-2 to TRBJ2-7, with D perhaps TRBD2 (7 bases). Specimen: blood, either unsorted or a sorted T cell fraction (not recorded which). The CDR3 coding sequence is TGTGCCAGCAGCTTAAGGGGGGGGGTCTACGAGCAGTACTTC. Its translation: CASSLRGGVYEQYF.